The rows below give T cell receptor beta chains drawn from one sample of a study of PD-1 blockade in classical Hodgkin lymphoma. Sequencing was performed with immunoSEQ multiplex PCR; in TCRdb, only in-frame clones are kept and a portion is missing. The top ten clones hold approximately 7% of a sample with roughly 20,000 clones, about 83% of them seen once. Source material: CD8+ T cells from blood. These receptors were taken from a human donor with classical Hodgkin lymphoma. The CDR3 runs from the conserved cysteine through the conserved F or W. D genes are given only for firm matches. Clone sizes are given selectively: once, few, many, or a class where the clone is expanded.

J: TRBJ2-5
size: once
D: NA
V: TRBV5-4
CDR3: CASSLYQGRETQYF
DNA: TGTGCCAGCAGCTTGTACCAAGGGAGGGAGACCCAGTACTTC

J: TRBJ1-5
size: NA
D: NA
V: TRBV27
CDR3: CASSLTLGGPQHF
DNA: TGTGCCAGCAGTTTGACTTTAGGGGGGCCCCAGCATTTT

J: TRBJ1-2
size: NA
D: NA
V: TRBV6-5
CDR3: CASSETGNYGYTF
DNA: TGTGCCAGCAGCGAAACAGGGAACTATGGCTACACCTTC

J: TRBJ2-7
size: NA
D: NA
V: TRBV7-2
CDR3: CASSFSTPPYEQYF
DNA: TGTGCCAGCAGCTTTAGTACCCCCCCCTACGAGCAGTACTTC

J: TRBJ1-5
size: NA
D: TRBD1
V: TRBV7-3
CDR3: CASSATGDLPQPQHF
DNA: TGTGCCAGCAGCGCGACAGGGGACCTCCCTCAGCCCCAGCATTTT

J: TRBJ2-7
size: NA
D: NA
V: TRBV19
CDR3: CASSTRDGYEQYF
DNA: TGTGCCAGTAGCACTAGGGACGGGTACGAGCAGTACTTC

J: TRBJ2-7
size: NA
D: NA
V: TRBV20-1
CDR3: CSARRHEQYF
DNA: TGCAGTGCTAGGCGGCACGAGCAGTACTTC

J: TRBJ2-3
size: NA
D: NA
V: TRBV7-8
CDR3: CASSLERGKTFSDTQYF
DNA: TGTGCCAGCAGCTTAGAGAGAGGGAAGACATTCAGCGATACGCAGTATTTT

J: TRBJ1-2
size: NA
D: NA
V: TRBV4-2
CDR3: CASSQERLNGYTF
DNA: TGTGCCAGCAGCCAAGAACGGTTAAATGGCTACACCTTC

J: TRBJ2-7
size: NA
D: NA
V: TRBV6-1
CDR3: CASSFNYEQYF
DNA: TGTGCCAGCAGTTTCAACTACGAGCAGTACTTC

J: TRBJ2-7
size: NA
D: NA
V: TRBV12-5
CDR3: CASGLSPGQYF
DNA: TGTGCTAGTGGTTTGTCCCCCGGGCAGTACTTC

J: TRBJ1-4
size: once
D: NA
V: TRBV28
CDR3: CASSLEGEKLFF
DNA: TGTGCCAGCAGTTTAGAAGGGGAAAAACTGTTTTTT

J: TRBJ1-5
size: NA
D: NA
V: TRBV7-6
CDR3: CASSRGGAGDQPQHF
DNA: TGTGCCAGCAGCAGGGGGGGGGCAGGGGATCAGCCCCAGCATTTT

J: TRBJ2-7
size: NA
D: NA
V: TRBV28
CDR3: CASSSAATTPGGEQYF
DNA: TGTGCCAGCAGTTCGGCGGCGACGACGCCAGGAGGGGAGCAGTACTTC

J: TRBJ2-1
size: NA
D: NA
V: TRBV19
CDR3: CASSIGRYNEQFF
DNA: TGTGCCAGTAGTATTGGTAGGTACAATGAGCAGTTCTTC

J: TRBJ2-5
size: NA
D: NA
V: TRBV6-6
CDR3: CASSYSRGAETQYF
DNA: TGTGCCAGCAGTTACTCGAGGGGGGCAGAGACCCAGTACTTC

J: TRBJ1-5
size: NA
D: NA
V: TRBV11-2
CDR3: CASSLGRGQPQHF
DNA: TGTGCCAGCAGCTTGGGAAGAGGGCAGCCCCAGCATTTT

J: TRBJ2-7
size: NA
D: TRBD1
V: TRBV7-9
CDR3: CASSLGDRPYEQYF
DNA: TGTGCCAGCAGTCTAGGGGACAGACCCTACGAGCAGTACTTC

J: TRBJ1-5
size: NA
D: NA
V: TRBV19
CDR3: CASNLRGNNQPQHF
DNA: TGTGCCAGTAACCTAAGGGGGAACAATCAGCCCCAGCATTTT

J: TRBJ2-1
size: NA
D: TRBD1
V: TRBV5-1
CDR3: CASSADRAPSWEQFF
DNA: TGCGCCAGCAGCGCGGACAGGGCCCCCTCATGGGAGCAGTTCTTC

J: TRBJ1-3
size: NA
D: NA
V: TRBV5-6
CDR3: CASSSSQSAIYF
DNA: TGTGCCAGCAGCTCCTCCCAGAGCGCCATATATTTT

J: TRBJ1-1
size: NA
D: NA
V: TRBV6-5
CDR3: CASSPRTLNEAFF
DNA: TGTGCCAGCAGTCCCCGGACTTTAAATGAAGCTTTCTTT

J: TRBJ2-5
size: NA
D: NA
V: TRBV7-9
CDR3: CASSFAGVAGWGETQYF
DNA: TGTGCCAGCAGCTTTGCGGGCGTCGCAGGGTGGGGAGAGACCCAGTACTTC

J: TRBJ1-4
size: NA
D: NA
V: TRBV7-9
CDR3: CASSPTGLNEKLFF
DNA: TGTGCCAGCAGCCCGACAGGTCTAAATGAAAAACTGTTTTTT

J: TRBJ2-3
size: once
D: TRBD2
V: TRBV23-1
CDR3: CASSHYFLSGRLGTDTQYF
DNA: TGCGCCAGCAGTCATTACTTTCTTAGCGGGAGGTTGGGCACAGATACGCAGTATTTT

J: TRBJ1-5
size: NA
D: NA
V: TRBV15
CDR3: CATSSWTVEDQPQHF
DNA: TGTGCCACCAGCAGCTGGACAGTGGAGGATCAGCCCCAGCATTTT

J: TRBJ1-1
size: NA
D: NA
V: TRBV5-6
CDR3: CASRFGRWLNTEAFF
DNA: TGTGCCAGCAGGTTCGGGCGGTGGCTGAACACTGAAGCTTTCTTT

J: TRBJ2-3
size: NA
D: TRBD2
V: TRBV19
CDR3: CASSSPGTSGEDTQYF
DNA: TGTGCCAGTAGTTCACCCGGGACTAGCGGGGAAGATACGCAGTATTTT

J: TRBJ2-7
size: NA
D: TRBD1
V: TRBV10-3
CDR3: CAISGLDRGPYEQYF
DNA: TGTGCCATCAGTGGGTTAGACAGGGGGCCCTACGAGCAGTACTTC

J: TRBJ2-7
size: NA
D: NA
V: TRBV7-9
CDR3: CASSLGALLLEGGYEQYF
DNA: TGTGCCAGCAGCTTAGGGGCGTTGTTGTTGGAGGGGGGCTACGAGCAGTACTTC